This T cell receptor (beta chain) comes out of a study of T cells in Graves' hyperthyroidism and ophthalmopathy. Regarding the study as a whole: Stable hyperthyroidism was separated from ophthalmopathy by a model based on 13 V-J features. The majority of expanded thyroid clonotypes above 0.001 also appeared in blood.

The CDR3 is 16 amino acids. Trimming cost V 8 bases and J 0 bases, with 17 bases left between them. Subjects aged 18 to 65 presented with newly diagnosed hyperthyroidism of less than 2 months' duration. Criteria for exclusion of patients were uncontrolled infection, other autoimmune disease, pregnancy or lactation. With respect to this clonotype: Its antigen is undetermined.

Template material for amplifying TCR beta CDR3 regions consisted of RNA transcripts. The primer set for the first-round RT-PCR of the TCR CDR3 was HTBI. TCRdb re-called the multiplex PCR reads with MiXCR, one entry per CDR3 protein. The data contain under 650,000 distinct CDR3 sequences, about 16% of them singletons. This sequence was found in a woman in her twenties or thirties with Graves' hyperthyroidism. The chain links TRBV12-3 or TRBV12-4 to TRBJ2-4; D not resolved. Sequenced: blood. Written as DNA, the CDR3 is TGTGCCAGCGGAACCCCCCGTTTACTAGCCAAAAACATTCAGTACTTC. The encoded protein is CASGTPRLLAKNIQYF.